This paragraph covers one T cell receptor (beta chain) sequence. Its matching antigen is unknown. The data derive from a study of blood T cells in healthy people across ages. In germline, CDR1 is MRHNA, CDR2 SNTAGT. The V end was cut by 0 bases, the J end by 1 base, with 3 bases between. The CDR3 totals 13 residues. Next came a second PCR, run for about 7 to 12 cycles, which used a sample-barcoded 5' primer along with a J-beta primer mix. TCRdb reanalysed the 5' RACE reads using MiXCR and keeps one entry per CDR3 protein. The table shows 760,000 or so distinct CDR3 sequences, with approximately 25% occurring only once. Regarding the study as a whole: The fall in TCR beta diversity per million T cells was roughly linear with age.

The same sample was also used in a study of T cells of mothers and their children. Per that study: Reads recorded for TCR beta CDR3 numbered over 9.5 million per mother and approximately 2.9 million per child. The effect of thymic selection on TCR recombination output is similar between related and unrelated pairs.

The V call is TRBV6-4, the J call TRBJ1-1; no clear D. This receptor was identified in a boy between 10 and 17 years old in good health. Sequencing was performed on blood. CDR3 in DNA: TGTGCCAGCAGTGACTCCCCGAACACTGAAGCTTTCTTT. It specifies CASSDSPNTEAFF.